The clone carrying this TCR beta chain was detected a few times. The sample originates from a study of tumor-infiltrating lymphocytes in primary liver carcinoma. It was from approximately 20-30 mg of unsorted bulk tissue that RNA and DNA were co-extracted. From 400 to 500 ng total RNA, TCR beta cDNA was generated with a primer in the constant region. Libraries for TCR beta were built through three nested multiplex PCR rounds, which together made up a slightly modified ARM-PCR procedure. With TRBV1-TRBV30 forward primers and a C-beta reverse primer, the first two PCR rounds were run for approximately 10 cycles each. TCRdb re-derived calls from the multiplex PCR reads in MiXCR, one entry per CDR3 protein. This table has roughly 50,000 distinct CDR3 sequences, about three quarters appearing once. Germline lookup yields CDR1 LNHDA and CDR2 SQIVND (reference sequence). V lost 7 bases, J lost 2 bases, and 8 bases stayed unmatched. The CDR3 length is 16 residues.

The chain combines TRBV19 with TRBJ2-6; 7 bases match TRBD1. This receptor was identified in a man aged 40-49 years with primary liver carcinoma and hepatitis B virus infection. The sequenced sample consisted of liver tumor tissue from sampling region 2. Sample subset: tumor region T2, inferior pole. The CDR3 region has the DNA TGTGCCAGTACCACAACCACAGGGGCTGGGGCCAACGTCCTGACTTTC. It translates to CASTTTTGAGANVLTF.